The clone carrying this TCR beta chain was counted once. This specimen comes from a study of T cell changes during pregnancy in multiple sclerosis. Only in-frame clones appear in the TCRdb table, and some are missing; sequencing was by immunoSEQ multiplex PCR. The sample holds approximately 41,000 clones, around 90% seen once. The receptor was derived from a female donor with multiple sclerosis, enrolled in a pregnancy study. Sample: CD4+ T cells from peripheral blood mononuclear cells, taken in the second trimester of pregnancy.

The CDR3 loop reads CASSFSGSNEKLFF. CDR3 sequence (DNA): TGTGCCAGCAGTTTCTCGGGATCTAATGAAAAACTGTTTTTT. V and J are TRBV28 and TRBJ1-4, with D uncertain. The CDR3 is 14 amino acids. Germline V gives CDR1 MDHEN, CDR2 SYDVKM. Trimming cost V 3 bases and J 3 bases, with 8 bases left between them.